Following are 19 T cell receptor beta chains from one sample sequenced in a study of identical twins. TCRdb redid the calling of the 5' RACE reads with MiXCR, one entry per CDR3 protein. The data contain 550,000 to 700,000 distinct CDR3 sequences, around 20% of them seen just once; the ten biggest clones take up 4.3%. Separately, the same data were catalogued under a study of T cells expressing NK-cell markers.

Sequenced sample: PBMCs. These receptors originate from a woman between 18 and 29 years old in good health.

The rearrangement links TRBV7-2 to TRBJ2-7; 14 bases match TRBD2. Trimming took 5 bases from V and 3 from J; bases not matched to a gene: 6. Germline CDR1 SGHTA, CDR2 FQGNSA. This CDR3 is built from 16 residues. The DNA of the CDR3 is TGTGCCAGCAGCCAAGGACTAGCGGGAGGAAGCTACGAGCAGTACTTC. This sequence encodes CASSQGLAGGSYEQYF. Full variable domain (outside the CDR3, taken from reference TRBV7-2 and TRBJ2-7): GAGVSQSPSNKVTEKGKDVELRCDPISGHTALYWYRQSLGQGLEFLIYFQGNSAPDKSGLPSDRFSAERTGGSVSTLTIQRTQQEDSAVYLCASSQGLAGGSYEQYFGPGTRLTVT.

The chain links TRBV12-3 or TRBV12-4 to TRBJ2-5; D gene uncertain. The CDR3 totals 14 residues. Deletions cut 3 bases from V and 2 bases from J, with 10 bases between. The CDR3 reads CASSFRHPQETQYF. DNA of the CDR3: TGTGCCAGCAGTTTTAGACATCCGCAAGAGACCCAGTACTTC.

The rearrangement joins TRBV5-1 to TRBJ2-3, with 7 bases identical to TRBD2. Germline CDR1 and CDR2: SGHRS and YFSETQ. V lost 4 bases and J lost 2; bases outside the gene matches: 10. CDR3 size: 16 residues. For the CDR3, the DNA is TGCGCCAGCAGCGGCCCCGGGAGGCGATACACAGATACGCAGTATTTT. This encodes CASSGPGRRYTDTQYF.

The chain combines TRBV27 with TRBJ2-1; D is undetermined. Deletions cut 5 bases from V and 7 bases from J, with 15 bases between. Germline-derived CDR1 and CDR2 are MNHEY and SMNVEV (reference sequence). The CDR3 spans 14 residues. The CDR3 protein is CASSRRAATNEQFF. In DNA, the CDR3 is TGTGCCAGCAGTCGAAGGGCCGCTACTAATGAGCAGTTCTTC.

The rearrangement uses TRBV20-1 and TRBJ2-7, with TRBD1 matching 8 bases. Per the germline V gene, CDR1 is DFQATT and CDR2 is SNEGSKA (reference sequence). The CDR3 loop spans 14 amino acids. V gave up 6 bases and J gave up 3 bases; unmatched junction bases: 10. CDR3 residues: CSAQLRDRFYEQYF. CDR3 in DNA: TGCAGTGCGCAGCTCCGGGACAGGTTCTACGAGCAGTACTTC.

There are a few counts of this clonotype. The chain joins TRBV12-3 or TRBV12-4 to TRBJ1-3; the D gene is possibly TRBD1 (5 bases). V was clipped by 6 bases and J by 0 bases, with 12 bases between them. The CDR3 loop spans 15 amino acids. The CDR3 DNA sequence: TGTGCCAGCAGGTTGGGGACCTTCTCTGGAAACACCATATATTTT. It encodes CASRLGTFSGNTIYF.

Only one count was recorded for this clonotype. CDR3: CASSVDLGQENSPLHF. Written as DNA, the CDR3 is TGTGCCAGCAGCGTAGACCTGGGACAGGAAAATTCACCCCTCCACTTT. The rearrangement joins TRBV9 to TRBJ1-6, with TRBD1 matching over 8 bases. Germline lookup yields CDR1 SGDLS and CDR2 YYNGEE. The V segment lost 0 bases and the J segment 7 bases; nucleotides outside the gene matches: 6. CDR3 length: 16 residues.

This chain joins TRBV6-1 and TRBJ2-3; D tentatively fits TRBD1 or TRBD2 (5 bases each). Between the trimmed V and J ends, which lost 7 bases and 1 base, there was a span of 15 bases. This CDR3 is 15 amino acids long. Germline CDR1 MNHNS, CDR2 SASEGT. CDR3 sequence (DNA): TGTGCCAGCATGGGGGTCAGTGGGGGCACAGATACGCAGTATTTT. It translates to CASMGVSGGTDTQYF.

V and J are TRBV7-2 and TRBJ2-1; tentatively, D is TRBD1 or TRBD2 (5 bases each). Germline CDR1 and CDR2: SGHTA and FQGNSA. This CDR3 comprises 15 residues. V lost 10 bases to trimming and J lost 0 bases, with 16 bases between them. The CDR3 DNA follows: TGTGCCACCGACCCCGGGGCTAGCTCCTACAATGAGCAGTTCTTC. Its protein product is CATDPGASSYNEQFF.

In its sample, this clonotype was seen a few times. The gene calls are TRBV6-5 and TRBJ1-5, with 8 bases identical to TRBD1. CDR1 MNHEY and CDR2 SVGAGI come from the germline V gene. Trimming removed 2 bases from V and 7 bases from J; junction bases left unmatched: 1. The CDR3 sequence is 13 residues long. This chain's CDR3 is CASSYDRGQPQHF. In DNA, the CDR3 is TGTGCCAGCAGTTACGACAGGGGACAGCCCCAGCATTTT.

CDR3 loop: CAIWSGLSTDTQYF. In nucleotides, the CDR3 is TGTGCCATCTGGAGCGGTTTAAGCACAGATACGCAGTATTTT. J is TRBJ2-3 and V is TRBV10-3; TRBD2 might be the D (5 bases). CDR1 is ENHRY, CDR2 SYGVKD, per germline. The CDR3 runs to 14 residues. Between the trimmed V and J ends, which lost 8 bases and 0 bases, there was a span of 12 bases.

This chain connects TRBV7-9 to TRBJ2-3; D call uncertain. The CDR3 is 15 residues long. Germline CDR1 and CDR2: SEHNR and FQNEAQ (reference sequence). Deletions cut 5 bases from V and 2 bases from J, with 14 bases between. DNA of the CDR3: TGTGCCAGCAGCCCCCCAAATAAGGACACAGATACGCAGTATTTT. This gives the protein CASSPPNKDTDTQYF.

This clonotype has more than one count but fewer than ten. The chain uses TRBV14 and TRBJ2-7; D not certain. V lost 2 bases, J lost 10 bases, and 9 bases lay in between. This CDR3 spans 11 amino acids. Germline V gene lookup returns CDR1 SGHDN and CDR2 FVKESK. The CDR3 coding sequence is TGTGCCAGCAGCCAACATCACAGACAGTACTTC. Protein: CASSQHHRQYF.

The chain has TRBV24-1 and TRBJ2-5; D gene unclear. Germline assignment: CDR1 KGHDR and CDR2 SFDVKD. The CDR3 is 17 amino acids. V lost 3 bases, J lost 4 bases, and 20 bases lay in between. CDR3 protein: CATSDRVPSALRETQYF. CDR3 bases: TGTGCCACCAGTGATCGCGTCCCCTCGGCTTTGAGAGAGACCCAGTACTTC.

The gene calls are TRBV5-1 and TRBJ2-3; D gene uncertain. CDR1 and CDR2 (germline): SGHRS, YFSETQ. V was shortened by 2 bases and J by 5 bases, with 12 bases between the two germline ends. The CDR3 has 14 residues. CDR3 bases: TGCGCCAGCAGCTTCACGGGTTCGGGAGATACGCAGTATTTT. Protein sequence: CASSFTGSGDTQYF.

This clonotype has a handful of counts. The chain links TRBV20-1 to TRBJ2-1, with 9 bases aligning to TRBD2. CDR3 length: 16 residues. Losses at the gene ends were 0 bases for V and 3 bases for J; bases not matched to a gene: 6. Germline-derived CDR1 and CDR2 are DFQATT and SNEGSKA (reference sequence). The CDR3 spells CSARDLDSGGYNEQFF. CDR3 sequence (DNA): TGCAGTGCTAGAGATCTCGATAGCGGGGGCTACAATGAGCAGTTCTTC.

This clonotype was detected many times. The chain carries TRBV27 and TRBJ1-4; D gene uncertain. This CDR3 has 12 amino acids. Between the trimmed V and J ends, which lost 0 bases and 7 bases, there was a span of 3 bases. The germline V gene has CDR1 MNHEY and CDR2 SMNVEV (reference sequence). The CDR3 sequence: CASSLSGEKLFF. CDR3 in DNA: TGTGCCAGCAGTTTATCTGGTGAAAAACTGTTTTTT.

This clonotype was picked up many times. The CDR3 sequence is CASNKGLEETQYF. The CDR3 DNA sequence: TGTGCCAGCAACAAAGGGTTGGAGGAGACCCAGTACTTC. This chain uses TRBV12-3 or TRBV12-4 with TRBJ2-5; D gene ambiguous. Trimming removed 7 bases at V and 5 bases at J, with 14 bases between. The CDR3 covers 13 residues.

This clonotype was counted at least ten times. The CDR3 DNA reads TGCGCCAGCAGCTTGAGTAGCGGGACTAACACCGGGGAGCTGTTTTTT. Its translation is CASSLSSGTNTGELFF. V usage is TRBV5-1 and J usage is TRBJ2-2; TRBD2 matches at 8 bases. The CDR3 extends over 16 amino acids. In germline, CDR1 is SGHRS, CDR2 YFSETQ. V gave up 1 base and J gave up 2 bases; unmatched junction bases: 4.